This is a list of T cell receptor beta chains from one sample in a study of blood T cell repertoires in COVID-19. Clones were sequenced by immunoSEQ multiplex PCR, and TCRdb holds only the in-frame ones, with some missing. The repertoire holds some 53,000 clones, with 85% to 90% as singletons. Sequenced input: peripheral blood. The receptors here all came from a man aged 65-85 years with acute or convalescent COVID-19. CDR3s include the opening cysteine and the closing phenylalanine or tryptophan. D genes are given only for firm matches. Part of the rows lack a size; the others show once, few, many or a class for expanded clones.

d_gene	len	v_gene	j_gene	abundance	CDR3aa	CDR3nt
NA	17	TRBV18	TRBJ1-5	once	CASSQSGHSYSNQPQHF	TGTGCCAGCTCACAGTCTGGACACTCTTATAGCAATCAGCCCCAGCATTTT
NA	14	TRBV15	TRBJ1-4	NA	CATSSVVLYEKLFF	TGTGCCACCAGCTCTGTAGTGTTATATGAAAAACTGTTTTTT
TRBD2	12	TRBV2	TRBJ2-1	NA	CASNSGSDEQFF	TGTGCCAGCAATAGCGGGAGCGATGAGCAGTTCTTC
NA	15	TRBV18	TRBJ2-1	NA	CASSAGVSSYNEQFF	TGTGCCAGCTCAGCAGGGGTCAGCTCCTACAATGAGCAGTTCTTC
NA	14	TRBV16	TRBJ1-1	once	CASSFHGLDTEAFF	TGTGCCAGCAGCTTCCACGGACTAGACACTGAAGCTTTCTTT
NA	15	TRBV9	TRBJ1-1	NA	CASSNIRGAGTEAFF	TGTGCCAGCAGCAACATTCGGGGGGCTGGGACTGAAGCTTTCTTT
NA	13	TRBV5-1	TRBJ2-2	NA	CASSFGQAGELFF	TGCGCCAGCAGCTTTGGGCAGGCTGGGGAGCTGTTTTTT
NA	15	TRBV9	TRBJ1-3	NA	CASSVTPFSGNTIYF	TGTGCCAGCAGCGTGACTCCCTTCTCTGGAAACACCATATATTTT
NA	16	TRBV7-6	TRBJ2-6	NA	CASSSSGTTGANVLTF	TGTGCCAGCAGCTCCTCCGGGACAACTGGGGCCAACGTCCTGACTTTC
NA	12	TRBV15	TRBJ1-4	NA	CATSGSNEKLFF	TGTGCCACCAGCGGCTCTAATGAAAAACTGTTTTTT
NA	15	TRBV4-1	TRBJ1-1	NA	CASSQGHHGDTEAFF	TGCGCCAGCAGCCAAGGACACCACGGGGACACTGAAGCTTTCTTT
TRBD1	14	TRBV29-1	TRBJ1-2	few	CSVSGTGSFYGYTF	TGCAGCGTCTCCGGGACAGGGTCCTTCTATGGCTACACCTTC
NA	15	TRBV19	TRBJ1-2	NA	CASSRRDTDFSGYTF	TGTGCCAGTAGTCGCCGGGACACCGACTTTAGCGGCTACACCTTC
NA	16	TRBV7-3	TRBJ2-3	NA	CASSQRPGQRTDTQYF	TGTGCCAGCAGCCAAAGGCCGGGACAACGCACAGATACGCAGTATTTT
TRBD1	15	TRBV19	TRBJ2-2	NA	CASAGQATNTGELFF	TGTGCCAGCGCGGGACAGGCAACGAACACCGGGGAGCTGTTTTTT
NA	15	TRBV27	TRBJ2-7	NA	CASRSLEGGSYEQYF	TGTGCCAGTCGTTCCTTGGAGGGCGGCTCCTACGAGCAGTACTTC
TRBD1	13	TRBV7-9	TRBJ1-2	NA	CASGRDRAYGYTF	TGTGCCAGCGGCCGGGACAGGGCTTATGGCTACACCTTC